This passage covers 22 T cell receptor beta chains from one sample sequenced in a study of identifying expanded T cells in peripheral blood. Profiled with immunoSEQ multiplex PCR; TCRdb holds only in-frame clones, not every one. The top ten hold 15% to 20% of the sample, which has 81,000 or so clones, 84% seen once. Sample: blood. The source is a person aged 18 to 75 in good health.

This sequence joins TRBV2 and TRBJ2-1; 12 positions match TRBD2. Trimming cost V 7 bases and J 10 bases; bases outside gene matches: 8. The CDR3 has 14 residues. Germline CDR1 reads SNHLY; CDR2 reads FYNNEI. CDR3 amino acids: CASTLAGGPREQFF. CDR3 coding DNA: TGTGCCAGCACCCTAGCGGGAGGGCCGAGGGAGCAGTTCTTC.

This rearrangement joins TRBV5-1 to TRBJ2-1, with 7 bases matching TRBD1. Unmatched junction bases numbered 8, after V lost 5 bases and J lost 6 bases. The CDR3 contains 14 residues. Germline CDR1 and CDR2: SGHRS and YFSETQ. Here the CDR3 DNA reads TGCGCCAGCAGAGGGGACAGAGGAGGCAATGAGCAGTTCTTC. Its translation is CASRGDRGGNEQFF.

The CDR3 bases are TGTGCCAGCAGGCATCTAGCGGGAGGGAGTTTCTTCTTC. The encoded protein is CASRHLAGGSFFF. The chain recombines TRBV11-3 with TRBJ2-1; 12 bases map to TRBD2. The CDR3 is 13 residues long. With V trimmed by 6 bases and J by 16 bases, 10 bases remained unmatched. Looked up from germline, CDR1 is SGHNT and CDR2 is YENEEA.

The chain employs TRBV9 and TRBJ2-7, with TRBD1 matching over 8 bases. V was clipped by 3 bases and J by 2 bases; unmatched bases: 7. The CDR3 covers 15 residues. Germline V CDR1 and CDR2: SGDLS, YYNGEE. This CDR3 is CASSAGQGPTYEQYF. The CDR3 DNA is TGTGCCAGCAGCGCCGGACAGGGCCCTACCTACGAGCAGTACTTC. Full variable domain (missing parts from reference TRBV9 and TRBJ2-7): DSGVTQTPKHLITATGQRVTLRCSPRSGDLSVYWYQQSLDQGLQFLIQYYNGEERAKGNILERFSAQQFPDLHSELNLSSLELGDSALYFCASSAGQGPTYEQYFGPGTRLTVT.

The chain carries TRBV7-2 and TRBJ1-2; D unclear. This CDR3 has 15 residues. V lost 0 bases, J lost 5 bases, and 13 bases lay in between. Germline V lookup: CDR1 SGHTA, CDR2 FQGNSA. The CDR3 bases are TGTGCCAGCAGCTTAGCGAGTCGTTTATCGTATGGCTACACCTTC. Its protein is CASSLASRLSYGYTF.

This chain uses TRBV28 with TRBJ2-3, with no clear D. Germline V CDR1 and CDR2: MDHEN, SYDVKM. CDR3 length equals 14 residues. The V and J ends lost 5 bases and 3 bases respectively, with 12 bases between them. In DNA form, the CDR3 reads TGTGCCAGCAGTCAGCCCCTTAGGACAGATACGCAGTATTTT. Encoded protein: CASSQPLRTDTQYF.

A single count supports this clone. The chain combines TRBV7-9 with TRBJ1-4; D is ambiguous. Germline CDR1 SEHNR, CDR2 FQNEAQ (reference sequence). There are 18 residues in the CDR3. The V end lost 1 base, the J end lost 0 bases, and 15 bases lay between the germline ends. CDR3 residues: CASSLDLQRQATNEKLFF. In DNA form, the CDR3 reads TGTGCCAGCAGCTTAGACCTCCAACGGCAGGCAACTAATGAAAAACTGTTTTTT.

The V and J genes are TRBV5-1 and TRBJ1-4, with D uncertain. The CDR3 length is 12 residues. Germline CDR1 SGHRS, CDR2 YFSETQ. Trimming pared 0 bases from V and 8 bases from J, leaving 5 bases between. The CDR3 nucleotides are TGCGCCAGCAGCTTGGGAGGGGAAAAACTGTTTTTT. It yields the protein CASSLGGEKLFF.

Only one count was recorded for this clone. The chain joins TRBV19 to TRBJ2-1; D is possibly TRBD2 (6 bases). Trimming took off 3 bases at V and 5 bases at J, with 11 bases between the two ends. CDR1 and CDR2 (germline): LNHDA, SQIVND (reference sequence). This CDR3 is 14 amino acids long. This CDR3 reads CASSMVGLHNEQFF. DNA of the CDR3: TGTGCCAGTAGTATGGTCGGACTACACAATGAGCAGTTCTTC.

The chain uses TRBV5-1 and TRBJ2-7; 14 bases are shared with TRBD2. Germline CDR1 SGHRS, CDR2 YFSETQ. J gave up 3 bases and V 0 bases, and 2 bases lay outside the gene matches. The CDR3 covers 16 residues. The CDR3 DNA sequence: TGCGCCAGCAGCTTGGCGGGGACTAGCGGGAGCTACGAGCAGTACTTC. Protein: CASSLAGTSGSYEQYF.

V usage is TRBV30 and J usage is TRBJ2-7, with 8 bases aligning to TRBD2. Germline V gene sequence: CDR1 GTSNPN, CDR2 SVGIG (reference sequence). J lost 10 bases, V lost 1 base, and 9 bases had no gene match. The CDR3 loop spans 13 amino acids. CDR3 DNA sequence: TGTGCCTGGAGTGCGCAGCGGGGGTCCCATCAGTACTTC. Its translation is CAWSAQRGSHQYF.

This clone was seen once. The chain combines TRBV6-9 with TRBJ2-3, with 13 bases fitting TRBD2. V gave up 2 bases and J gave up 1 base; unmatched junction bases: 12. CDR3 length equals 20 residues. Germline V CDR1 and CDR2: MNHGY, SVAAGI. CDR3 loop: CASSYESGLAGIIGTDTQYF. The CDR3 bases are TGTGCCAGCAGTTATGAGTCGGGACTAGCGGGAATTATCGGCACAGATACGCAGTATTTT.

The rearrangement uses TRBV29-1 and TRBJ2-7; 7 bases are a match to TRBD1. Germline CDR1 is SQVTM and CDR2 is ANQGSEA. V lost 6 bases to trimming and J lost 5 bases; unmatched junction nucleotides: 7. The CDR3 contains 12 residues. CDR3 sequence (DNA): TGCAGCGTCACCCAGGGGGTGGACGAGCAGTACTTC. It encodes CSVTQGVDEQYF.

The V gene is TRBV2, the J gene TRBJ1-2; D is perhaps TRBD1 (6 bases). Trimming removed 11 bases at V and 2 bases at J, with 15 bases between. This CDR3 is built from 13 residues. The V gene's germline CDR1 is SNHLY and CDR2 FYNNEI. CDR3 residues: CAGEGQGNYGYTF. In DNA form, the CDR3 reads TGTGCCGGAGAGGGGCAGGGGAACTATGGCTACACCTTC. The complete variable domain, with remaining parts taken from reference TRBV2 and TRBJ1-2, reads EPEVTQTPSHQVTQMGQEVILRCVPISNHLYFYWYRQILGQKVEFLVSFYNNEISEKSEIFDDQFSVERPDGSNFTLKIRSTKLEDSAMYFCAGEGQGNYGYTFGSGTRLTVV.

The genes are TRBV4-3 and TRBJ2-2; D perhaps matches TRBD1 (5 bases). The CDR3 is 18 amino acids. In germline, CDR1 is LGHNA, CDR2 YSLEER. V lost 0 bases and J lost 0, with 14 bases in between. The CDR3 loop reads CASSQEVRQGPNTGELFF. The DNA of the CDR3 is TGCGCCAGCAGCCAAGAGGTTCGGCAGGGTCCGAACACCGGGGAGCTGTTTTTT.

The genes are TRBV18 and TRBJ2-3; 7 positions match TRBD2. The V gene end was trimmed by 3 bases and the J gene end by 6 bases; junction bases not matched to a gene: 9. Germline CDR1 is KGHSH and CDR2 is LQKENI. The CDR3 covers 15 residues. The CDR3 reads CASSPFSAGADTQYF. CDR3 in DNA: TGTGCCAGCTCACCGTTCTCGGCGGGAGCGGATACGCAGTATTTT. The variable domain in full, with the rest retrieved from reference TRBV18 and TRBJ2-3, is NAGVMQNPRHLVRRRGQEARLRCSPMKGHSHVYWYRQLPEEGLKFMVYLQKENIIDESGMPKERFSAEFPKEGPSILRIQQVVRGDSAAYFCASSPFSAGADTQYFGPGTRLTVL.

This chain joins TRBV27 and TRBJ1-1; 7 bases map to TRBD1. Germline CDR1 is MNHEY and CDR2 is SMNVEV (reference sequence). V was clipped by 6 bases and J by 0 bases; unmatched bases: 7. There are 15 residues in the CDR3. CDR3 DNA: TGTGCCAGCAGGCTATTAACAGGGGTGAACACTGAAGCTTTCTTT. It is translated as CASRLLTGVNTEAFF.

The chain has TRBV6-5 and TRBJ2-7; no firm D call. The V and J ends lost 5 bases and 2 bases respectively, with 7 bases between them. The CDR3 loop spans 12 amino acids. In germline, CDR1 is MNHEY, CDR2 SVGAGI. CDR3 sequence (DNA): TGTGCCAGCAGTACCTCGACCTACGAGCAGTACTTC. Translation gives CASSTSTYEQYF.

This chain connects TRBV2 to TRBJ2-5, with D perhaps matching TRBD1 or TRBD2 (7 bases each). Germline assignment: CDR1 SNHLY and CDR2 FYNNEI. This CDR3 has 15 amino acids. Trimming stripped 3 bases from V and 3 bases from J, with 14 bases between. The CDR3 sequence is CASSEAGGREETQYF. The DNA for the CDR3 is TGTGCCAGCAGTGAGGCAGGGGGGAGGGAAGAGACCCAGTACTTC.

The chain employs TRBV7-3 and TRBJ1-5; possible D gene TRBD1, 5 bases. Germline CDR1 is SGHTA and CDR2 is FQGTGA. This CDR3 has 16 amino acids. Trimming pared 4 bases from V and 3 bases from J, leaving 16 bases between. CDR3 sequence (DNA): TGTGCCAGCAGCTGGGGAATCAGGGAGCCCAATCAGCCCCAGCATTTT. Translating gives CASSWGIREPNQPQHF.

The J gene is TRBJ2-4, the V gene TRBV19; 7 bases agree with TRBD2. Trimming cost V 3 bases and J 7 bases; bases outside gene matches: 3. CDR1 LNHDA and CDR2 SQIVND come from the germline V gene (reference sequence). There are 13 residues in the CDR3. The CDR3 loop reads CASSIGRENIQYF. The CDR3 region has the DNA TGTGCCAGTAGTATTGGGCGGGAGAACATTCAGTACTTC.

This chain connects TRBV4-2 to TRBJ2-3; no firm D call. The CDR3 is made up of 15 amino acids. Looked up from germline, CDR1 is LGHNA and CDR2 is YNFKEQ. Deletions cut 8 bases from V and 0 bases from J, with 15 bases between. CDR3 in amino acids: CASAIDGSSTDTQYF. The CDR3, as DNA: TGTGCCAGCGCCATTGATGGGTCTAGCACAGATACGCAGTATTTT.